The 21 T cell receptor beta chains in this list originate from one sample, sequenced in a study of sequential checkpoint blockade in melanoma. Here immunoSEQ multiplex PCR was the method, and the copy in TCRdb shows in-frame clones only, minus some. Of roughly 18,000 clones detected, approximately 70% appear once; the ten largest clones hold 12%. Treatment here: randomized to nivolumab then ipilimumab (arm A) or the reverse (arm B). The specimen was CD8+ T cells sorted from blood (inferred from file names), collected from a patient given nivolumab and ipilimumab in sequence. All receptors derive from a human donor with melanoma.

This clone was detected a few times. The V call is TRBV7-3, the J call TRBJ2-3; maybe TRBD2 (7 bases). There are 16 residues in the CDR3. V lost 2 bases, J lost 1 base, and 13 bases lay in between. The germline V gene has CDR1 SGHTA and CDR2 FQGTGA. CDR3 DNA sequence: TGTGCCAGCAGCTTACGAGGGAGGGGGGGCACAGATACGCAGTATTTT. Translation: CASSLRGRGGTDTQYF.

This chain uses TRBV4-3 with TRBJ2-4; D is perhaps TRBD1 (6 bases). Germline loops: CDR1 LGHNA, CDR2 YSLEER. Trimming removed 1 base from V and 7 bases from J, with 11 bases in between. The CDR3 has 14 amino acids. CDR3 region: CASSQGATGNIQYF. CDR3 DNA: TGCGCCAGCAGCCAAGGAGCCACAGGGAACATTCAGTACTTC.

This chain joins TRBV7-8 and TRBJ1-5; D not resolved. V was shortened by 5 bases and J by 3 bases, with 5 bases between the two germline ends. Germline lookup yields CDR1 SGHVS and CDR2 FQNEAQ. CDR3 length: 12 residues. The CDR3: CASSPNNQPQHF. The CDR3 DNA sequence: TGTGCCAGCAGCCCCAACAATCAGCCCCAGCATTTT.

The V gene is TRBV5-6, the J gene TRBJ2-4, with 9 positions matching TRBD1. V lost 2 bases and J lost 4; bases outside the gene matches: 1. Germline V gene lookup returns CDR1 SGHDT and CDR2 YYEEEE. This CDR3 has 14 amino acids. CDR3 bases: TGTGCCAGCAGCTTTGGACAGGGGAAAAACATTCAGTACTTC. Translated, it gives CASSFGQGKNIQYF. The full variable domain, in which reference TRBV5-6 and TRBJ2-4 provide the parts outside the CDR3, is DAGVTQSPTHLIKTRGQQVTLRCSPKSGHDTVSWYQQALGQGPQFIFQYYEEEERQRGNFPDRFSGHQFPNYSSELNVNALLLGDSALYLCASSFGQGKNIQYFGAGTRLSVL.

V usage is TRBV2 and J usage is TRBJ2-7; 8 positions agree with TRBD2. The CDR3 spans 15 residues. CDR1 and CDR2 (germline): SNHLY, FYNNEI. V trimming: 2 bases; J trimming: 5 bases; junction bases outside the gene matches: 8. CDR3: CASSEPGGESNEQYF. CDR3 nucleotide sequence: TGTGCCAGCAGTGAACCGGGGGGGGAGAGCAACGAGCAGTACTTC.

The table lists this clone with a few counts. A read error may explain this, as a much larger clone is one base away. The chain has TRBV4-3 and TRBJ2-7; D possibly corresponds to TRBD1 (6 bases). CDR1 is LGHNA and CDR2 is YSLEER in the germline V gene. CDR3 size: 16 residues. CDR3 sequence: CASSQDSTGSSYEQCF. CDR3 sequence (DNA): TGCGCCAGCAGCCAGGACTCCACAGGGAGCTCCTACGAGCAGTGCTTC.

This chain joins TRBV5-1 and TRBJ1-4; D remains ambiguous. V lost 4 bases and J lost 7, with 17 bases in between. CDR3 length: 15 residues. CDR1 is SGHRS, CDR2 YFSETQ, per germline. CDR3 region: CASSLRLKAGEKLFF. Written as DNA, the CDR3 is TGCGCCAGCAGCCTTCGACTCAAAGCGGGTGAAAAACTGTTTTTT.

This CDR3 reads CASSLGGQGGEQYF. The CDR3 region has the DNA TGTGCCAGCAGCTTGGGTGGACAGGGTGGCGAGCAGTACTTC. The V and J genes are TRBV7-6 and TRBJ2-7, with 8 nucleotides matching TRBD1. The J segment lost 6 bases and the V segment lost 3 bases, leaving 7 bases of the junction unmatched. The CDR3 length is 14 residues. Per germline, CDR1 SGHVS and CDR2 FNYEAQ.

The chain links TRBV15 to TRBJ2-7; 7 bases are a match to TRBD1. Germline V CDR1 and CDR2: LNHNV, YYDKDF (reference sequence). The V gene end was trimmed by 3 bases and the J gene end by 5 bases; junction bases not matched to a gene: 7. This CDR3 is built from 14 residues. In DNA form, the CDR3 reads TGTGCCACCAGCAGTCCGACAGGGAACCACGAGCAGTACTTC. It is translated as CATSSPTGNHEQYF.

The V gene is TRBV28, the J gene TRBJ1-3; D is perhaps TRBD1 (5 bases). V was shortened by 6 bases and J by 2 bases, with 8 bases between the two germline ends. Germline V gene data show CDR1 as MDHEN and CDR2 as SYDVKM. This CDR3 spans 13 amino acids. The CDR3 DNA sequence: TGTGCCAGCAGGACAGTTACTGGAAACACCATATATTTT. Encoded protein: CASRTVTGNTIYF.

The chain carries TRBV12-5 and TRBJ2-7; 8 nucleotides match TRBD1. Losses at the gene ends were 4 bases for V and 4 bases for J; bases not matched to a gene: 15. This CDR3 has 17 residues. The germline gives CDR1 LGHNT, CDR2 FRNRAP. The CDR3 DNA reads as TGTGCTAGTGGTTCTATCTCGGACAGGGACAAAGGGTACGAGCAGTACTTC. This translates into CASGSISDRDKGYEQYF.

The chain employs TRBV29-1 and TRBJ2-2, with a weak D call TRBD1 (6 bases). From germline, CDR1 is SQVTM and CDR2 ANQGSEA. The V gene lost 4 bases and the J gene lost 5 bases, with 8 bases spanning the gap. This CDR3 has 12 residues. As DNA, the CDR3 is TGCAGCGTTGGTCAGGGGACCGGGGAGCTGTTTTTT. This encodes CSVGQGTGELFF.

This chain links TRBV7-9 with TRBJ1-2, with D maybe TRBD1 (6 bases). Germline-derived CDR1 and CDR2 are SEHNR and FQNEAQ (reference sequence). V was clipped by 4 bases and J by 3 bases, with 18 bases between them. The CDR3 covers 16 residues. This CDR3 reads CASSSPQGRMDYGYTF. CDR3 nucleotides: TGTGCCAGCAGCTCCCCACAGGGTCGTATGGACTATGGCTACACCTTC.

The chain uses TRBV11-3 and TRBJ2-5, with D possibly TRBD2 on 7 matching bases. The better agreement between TRBJ2-7 and the DNA end casts doubt on the J call. This CDR3 comprises 16 residues. Germline V gene lookup returns CDR1 SGHNT and CDR2 YENEEA. The CDR3 spells CASSPPGGHQSYEQYF. The CDR3 DNA sequence: TGTGCCAGCAGCCCCCCCGGGGGGCATCAGTCCTACGAGCAGTACTTC.

V usage is TRBV9 and J usage is TRBJ2-5; 8 positions agree with TRBD2. The germline gives CDR1 SGDLS, CDR2 YYNGEE. V dropped 4 bases and J dropped 5; count of bases not matched to a gene: 7. This CDR3 contains 14 residues. CDR3 nucleotide sequence: TGTGCCAGCAGCAGTAGCGGGGCGGAGGAGACCCAGTACTTC. Protein product: CASSSSGAEETQYF.

CDR3 in amino acids: CASTRDIDDGYTF. The CDR3 DNA reads TGTGCCAGCACTCGGGACATAGACGATGGCTACACCTTC. The chain has TRBV6-1 and TRBJ1-2, with D possibly matching TRBD1 (6 bases). The germline V and J ends were trimmed by 7 bases and 6 bases, with 15 bases remaining between them. This CDR3 has 13 amino acids. Germline V lookup: CDR1 MNHNS, CDR2 SASEGT.

A remark on this clone: Germline and junction disagree at one end, which may indicate a read error. The chain joins TRBV5-4 to TRBJ1-5, with a weak D call TRBD1 (5 bases). Germline V gene sequence: CDR1 SGHNT, CDR2 YYREEE (reference sequence). This CDR3 has 15 residues. Here the CDR3 DNA reads TGCGCCAGCAGCCAAGATAGGGGTAGCAATCAGCCCCAGCATTTT. It is translated as CASSQDRGSNQPQHF.

The rearrangement uses TRBV7-6 and TRBJ2-1; TRBD2 agrees at 11 bases. The CDR3 has 15 residues. The germline CDR1 and CDR2 sequences are SGHVS and FNYEAQ. Trimming cost V 5 bases and J 4 bases; bases outside gene matches: 4. The CDR3 DNA follows: TGTGCCAGCAGCGTACTAGCGGGAGAGTACAATGAGCAGTTCTTC. The encoded protein is CASSVLAGEYNEQFF.

This sequence joins TRBV13 and TRBJ1-5; perhaps TRBD1 as D (5 bases). This CDR3 region has 14 residues. From germline, CDR1 is PRHDT and CDR2 FYEKMQ (reference sequence). The V end lost 4 bases, the J end lost 3 bases, and 10 bases lay between the germline ends. This chain's CDR3 is CASSSTEDNQPQHF. The CDR3 DNA reads as TGTGCCAGCAGCTCGACAGAGGACAATCAGCCCCAGCATTTT.

J is TRBJ1-4 and V is TRBV19, with D possibly TRBD1 on 5 matching bases. The CDR3 loop spans 15 amino acids. The germline V and J ends were trimmed by 7 bases and 2 bases, with 14 bases remaining between them. Germline-derived CDR1 and CDR2 are LNHDA and SQIVND (reference sequence). CDR3 sequence reads: CASTPGSWTNEKLFF. The CDR3 bases are TGTGCCAGTACCCCAGGGTCGTGGACTAATGAAAAACTGTTTTTT.

The chain carries TRBV27 and TRBJ2-5; unclear D gene. CDR1 is MNHEY, CDR2 SMNVEV, per germline (reference sequence). Trimming took off 9 bases at V and 5 bases at J, with 10 bases between the two ends. The CDR3 is 11 amino acids. The CDR3 region has the DNA TGTGCCAGTTCCGCCGGGGAGACCCAGTACTTC. Protein product: CASSAGETQYF.